Sequencing of this T cell receptor beta chain was carried out in a study of Ad26.COV2.S vaccination and SARS-CoV-2 variants. Study details: Of the COV1001 trial arms, the Ad26.COV2.S arm included the donor. Ad26.COV2.S shots went into the muscle once or twice, 56 days apart.

This clone was observed a few times. Sample treatment: about 20 received Ad26.COV2.S at low or high dose, single or two shots; a few received placebo; per-sample allocation not given. At day 63 after the first vaccine or placebo injection, samples were drawn. An 18-55-year-old adult in Boston served as donor. Germline CDR1 is MDHEN and CDR2 is SYDVKM. The CDR3 runs 14 residues. V was pared by 7 bases and J by 3 bases, with 16 bases between. Profiling relied on immunoSEQ multiplex PCR, and the TCRdb table lists in-frame clones only, not all of them. The table includes about 350,000 clones, 86% detected once.

This chain connects TRBV28 to TRBJ2-7; either TRBD1 or TRBD2 may supply D (5 bases each). The TCR originated in a person between 18 and 59 years old who received the Ad26.COV2.S COVID-19 vaccine or a placebo. Specimen: peripheral blood, collected in a trial of Ad26.COV2.S vaccine versus placebo. CDR3: CASTGTAILYEQYF. The CDR3 bases are TGTGCCAGCACGGGGACGGCGATTCTCTACGAGCAGTACTTC.